The rows below give T cell receptor beta chains drawn from one sample of a study of blood T cell repertoires in COVID-19. The protocol was immunoSEQ multiplex PCR, while the TCRdb copy is restricted to in-frame clones and leaves out a portion. In the table there are roughly 250,000 clones, 88% of which are singletons. Sequencing was performed on PBMCs or T cells enriched from blood (not recorded which). These receptors were collected from a woman between 40 and 50 years old who had been exposed to COVID-19. The conserved cysteine and the conserved F or W are not part of the CDR3 here. A D gene is named only where the DNA matches it firmly.

v_gene,d_gene,j_gene,CDR3aa
TRBV7-2,NA,TRBJ1-4,ASSSPGGLGAYEKLF
TRBV28,NA,TRBJ1-3,ASSFHGGSGNTIY
TRBV7-3,TRBD1,TRBJ1-2,ASSLGQGASYT
TRBV5-1,NA,TRBJ1-3,ASSLLGPFSGNTIY
TRBV30,NA,TRBJ1-1,AWSVNRDTEAF
TRBV6-5,TRBD1,TRBJ1-2,ASSYSGTGGNYGYT
TRBV2,TRBD1,TRBJ1-4,ASSEDRGNEKLF
TRBV30,NA,TRBJ2-3,AWSVPTLSTDTQY
TRBV28,NA,TRBJ1-2,ASSSGGSSLGT
TRBV3-1/TRBV3-2,TRBD1,TRBJ1-2,ASSQGDSFPT
TRBV9,NA,TRBJ1-1,ASSVHIENTEAF
TRBV7-9,TRBD1,TRBJ1-6,ASSFLPGQGLPAHSPLH
TRBV28,NA,TRBJ2-3,ASSVQDLRTDTQY
TRBV2,NA,TRBJ1-5,ASSTPDSSNQPQH
TRBV5-5,NA,TRBJ1-1,ASSLETGYTEAF
TRBV2,TRBD1,TRBJ1-1,ASSTQGVGTEAF
TRBV6-5,NA,TRBJ1-4,ASNGIEATNEKLF
TRBV6-1,NA,TRBJ2-3,ASSEAPGRGADTQY
TRBV6-1,NA,TRBJ2-5,ASSAPRASRQETQY
TRBV12-3/TRBV12-4,NA,TRBJ2-3,ASSLTGSDTQY
TRBV24-1,NA,TRBJ2-1,ATSERGRRNEQF
TRBV7-2,TRBD1,TRBJ1-5,ASSLVLQGARDQPQH
TRBV5-1,NA,TRBJ2-1,ASTQDYNNEQF
TRBV12-3/TRBV12-4,TRBD1,TRBJ2-2,ASDRGNTGELF
TRBV7-3,TRBD1,TRBJ1-5,ASSLPGTGEGNQPQH
TRBV28,NA,TRBJ1-2,ASSNRVGYT
TRBV28,NA,TRBJ1-5,ASSFGGSDQPQH
TRBV15,NA,TRBJ1-6,ATSRDFGSGSPLH
TRBV19,TRBD1,TRBJ1-1,ASRDRGREDTEAF
TRBV27,TRBD1,TRBJ2-7,ASGLKGQGPYEQY
TRBV7-6,TRBD2,TRBJ2-1,ASSSTTSGLGNEQF
TRBV20-1,NA,TRBJ1-1,SASDSGTGKNTEAF
TRBV6-5,TRBD1,TRBJ1-2,ASRTSETGVYGYT
TRBV28,NA,TRBJ1-1,ASSLRQTEAF
TRBV6-1,TRBD2,TRBJ2-1,ASSRGSSGNEQF
TRBV6-6,NA,TRBJ1-3,ASSPRQGAIGNTIY
TRBV23-1,NA,TRBJ1-6,ASSQLVAPTRETATPLH
TRBV16,TRBD1,TRBJ1-2,ASSQSAGGYGYT
TRBV4-1,NA,TRBJ2-7,ASSMFDPAGTSYEQY
TRBV28,TRBD1,TRBJ1-2,ASIPGQGSGYT